Below, one TCR beta chain is given with its context. The antigen is not known. Sequencing libraries made from TCR beta cDNA carried unique molecular identifiers. Roughly 510,000 cDNA molecules were recovered from an input of about 0.9 to 11 million T cells. TCRdb redid the calling of the PCR reads with MiXCR, one entry per CDR3 protein. The sample includes about 540,000 distinct CDR3 sequences, less than 40% of them seen just once. V lost 5 bases, J lost 6 bases, and 7 bases stayed unmatched. From germline, CDR1 is SGHRS and CDR2 YFSETQ. The CDR3 consists of 14 residues. These data come from a study of post-analysis software for immune sequencing data. Findings and limits, study-wide: Patients had higher frequencies than controls of a handful of TRBV segments, including TRBV5-6, TRBV5-1 and TRBV20-1. Those samples that were prepared in the same batch co-clustered strongly by F measure. People with multiple sclerosis had a significantly lower normalized Chao1 diversity than controls did.

This sequence originates from a girl younger than 18 with multiple sclerosis. The rearrangement uses TRBV5-1 and TRBJ1-1, with 10 bases fitting TRBD1. The source material was blood. The chain's CDR3 is CASSSTGGLAEAFF. The CDR3 DNA reads as TGCGCCAGCAGTTCGACAGGGGGCTTGGCTGAAGCTTTCTTT.